Described below is a single T cell receptor beta chain sequence and its context. V was pared by 1 base and J by 1 base, with 7 bases between. Germline V lookup: CDR1 SGHVS, CDR2 FQNEAQ. CDR3 length: 14 amino acids. These data are taken from a study of blood T cell repertoires in COVID-19. Study overall: Spain, Italy and the United States supplied samples that represented acute and convalescent COVID-19.

In the study's own analysis: Counts of nucleated cells, estimated from reference gene primer amplification, were obtained. Sequenced by immunoSEQ multiplex PCR; TCRdb stores in-frame clones only, minus some. V, J and clone size reflect that table, while D and trimming were determined from the DNA. Of 180,000 or so clones in the sample, 88% are singletons; the top ten hold around 1.6%. The chain has TRBV7-8 and TRBJ1-1; D is perhaps TRBD1 (5 bases). The receptor was isolated from a man between 18 and 29 years old with active or convalescent COVID-19. Sequences were obtained from peripheral blood. This chain's CDR3 is CASSLGGENTEAFF. The CDR3 bases are TGTGCCAGCAGCTTAGGGGGGGAGAACACTGAAGCTTTCTTT.